This note documents a single T cell receptor (beta chain) sequence. The data were taken from a study of blood T cell repertoires in COVID-19. Turning to the study itself: Acute and convalescent COVID-19 specimens originated in the United States, Italy and Spain. From T cells, B-cell-depleted T cells, or PBMCs came the material, which was cDNA or gDNA.

TCRdb's table, derived via immunoSEQ multiplex PCR, lists solely in-frame clones and lacks some. The sample lists approximately 280,000 clones, approximately 81% occurring once. Participants had their cohort set by participant-reported clinical history. Donors of Cohort 3 who recovered were those that had two negative PCRs, clearance, or symptom resolution. The V gene lost 6 bases and the J gene lost 4 bases, with 19 bases spanning the gap. CDR1 and CDR2 from the germline V gene are SGHAT and FQNNGV. The CDR3 length is 15 residues. The sequencing input was PBMCs or T cells enriched from blood (not recorded which). The sequence was collected from a woman between 45 and 65 years old who had recovered from COVID-19. The V gene is TRBV11-2, the J gene TRBJ2-7; D is possibly TRBD2 (6 bases). Written as DNA, the CDR3 is TGTGCCAGCAGGCAACCGGGACTTATACTATACGAGCAGTACTTC. Protein: CASRQPGLILYEQYF.